This TCR beta chain was identified during a study of tumor-infiltrating lymphocytes in primary liver carcinoma. The V gene lost 3 bases and the J gene lost 7 bases, with 9 bases spanning the gap. The CDR3 spans 13 residues. Priming with a constant-region primer yielded TCR beta cDNA from around 0.45 ug total RNA. Each TCR beta library was derived from three nested multiplex PCR rounds that employed slightly modified ARM-PCR. Each of the first two PCR rounds ran around 10 cycles with TRBV1-TRBV30 forward and C-beta reverse primers. TCRdb re-called the multiplex PCR reads through MiXCR, storing one row per CDR3 protein. The repertoire holds around 81,000 distinct CDR3 sequences, with over 70% as singletons. This clonotype was counted many times. Starting material for RNA and DNA co-extraction consisted of about 17-30 mg of unsorted bulk tissue.

The chain recombines TRBV12-3 or TRBV12-4 with TRBJ2-2; D uncertain. This clonotype was sampled from a woman aged 60-70 years with primary liver carcinoma and hepatitis B virus infection. The sample consisted of liver tumor tissue from sampling region 4. Subset given: tumor region T4, right-lateral pole. DNA of the CDR3: TGTGCCAGCAGTTTTTGGGCTGGCGGGGAGCTGTTTTTT. Amino acid sequence: CASSFWAGGELFF.